The rows below give T cell receptor beta chains drawn from one sample of a study of CD8+CD57+ T cells in acquired aplastic anemia. TCRdb reprocessed the reads with MiXCR, giving one entry per CDR3 protein. The sample has under 250,000 distinct CDR3 sequences, approximately 50% seen once. Sample: sorted CD4+, CD8+, or CD8+CD57+ T cells (not recorded which) from PBMCs. The receptors shown here come from a human donor with aplastic anemia. The CDR3 runs from the conserved cysteine through the conserved F or W. A D gene is named only where the DNA matches it firmly. Size is stated for part of the rows, as once, few or many counts, or as a class when the clone is expanded.

d_gene: NA; v_gene: TRBV7-9; j_gene: TRBJ1-2; abundance: NA; CDR3nt: TGTGCCAGCAGCGTACCCATGGGAGGGGTGGAGGGCTACACCTTC; CDR3aa: CASSVPMGGVEGYTF
d_gene: NA; v_gene: TRBV27; j_gene: TRBJ1-1; abundance: NA; CDR3nt: TGTGCCAGCAGTTTAGGCAGCAACACTGAAGCTTTCTTT; CDR3aa: CASSLGSNTEAFF
d_gene: NA; v_gene: TRBV19; j_gene: TRBJ1-1; abundance: few; CDR3nt: TGTGCCAGCATTAAGACAGAAACGAACACTGAAGCTTTCTTT; CDR3aa: CASIKTETNTEAFF
d_gene: TRBD1; v_gene: TRBV7-9; j_gene: TRBJ2-1; abundance: many; CDR3nt: TGTGCCAGCAACAACCCGGGACAGGCCGTTAATGAGCAGTTCTTC; CDR3aa: CASNNPGQAVNEQFF
d_gene: TRBD2; v_gene: TRBV6-2/TRBV6-3; j_gene: TRBJ2-7; abundance: many; CDR3nt: TGTGCCAGCAGGCCGGCTCTAGCGGATACCTCTGAGCAGTACTTC; CDR3aa: CASRPALADTSEQYF
d_gene: TRBD1; v_gene: TRBV19; j_gene: TRBJ1-1; abundance: many; CDR3nt: TGTGCCAGTAGTGCCTCCGGGACAGGGGTATCTGAAGCTTTCTTT; CDR3aa: CASSASGTGVSEAFF
d_gene: NA; v_gene: TRBV6-1; j_gene: TRBJ1-6; abundance: NA; CDR3nt: TGTGCCAGCAGTTTGCGACAGCCTTATAATTCACCCCTCCACTTT; CDR3aa: CASSLRQPYNSPLHF
d_gene: NA; v_gene: TRBV7-9; j_gene: TRBJ2-5; abundance: few; CDR3nt: TGTGCCAGCAGCGCAGTAGCAGAGACCCAGTACTTC; CDR3aa: CASSAVAETQYF
d_gene: NA; v_gene: TRBV5-5; j_gene: TRBJ1-6; abundance: many; CDR3nt: TGTGCCAGCAGCTTCGGACCGACCGTCTATAATTCACCCCTCCACTTT; CDR3aa: CASSFGPTVYNSPLHF
d_gene: NA; v_gene: TRBV12-3/TRBV12-4; j_gene: TRBJ1-5; abundance: NA; CDR3nt: TGTGCCAGCAGTTTCGGGGAGTGGCCCCAGCATTTT; CDR3aa: CASSFGEWPQHF
d_gene: TRBD1; v_gene: TRBV6-4; j_gene: TRBJ1-2; abundance: NA; CDR3nt: TGTGCCAGCAGCGAACAGGGGGGAGCTAACTATGGCTACACCTTC; CDR3aa: CASSEQGGANYGYTF
d_gene: TRBD1; v_gene: TRBV6-1; j_gene: TRBJ2-7; abundance: many; CDR3nt: TGTGCCAGCAAGAGGGGACAGGTCTACGAGCAGTACTTC; CDR3aa: CASKRGQVYEQYF
d_gene: NA; v_gene: TRBV7-8; j_gene: TRBJ1-1; abundance: many; CDR3nt: TGTGCCAGCAGCTTAGTGGGAGTCAACACTGAAGCTTTCTTT; CDR3aa: CASSLVGVNTEAFF
d_gene: NA; v_gene: TRBV20-1; j_gene: TRBJ2-1; abundance: NA; CDR3nt: TGCAGTGCTCAAACGGGACGGGGAGTGGATGAGCAGTTCTTC; CDR3aa: CSAQTGRGVDEQFF
d_gene: NA; v_gene: TRBV2; j_gene: TRBJ1-2; abundance: once; CDR3nt: TGTGCCAGCAGTCCCCCGGCGGTCTATGGCTACACCTTC; CDR3aa: CASSPPAVYGYTF
d_gene: NA; v_gene: TRBV12-3/TRBV12-4; j_gene: TRBJ2-3; abundance: many; CDR3nt: TGTGCCAGCAGTCCGGGACGCACAGATACGCAGTATTTT; CDR3aa: CASSPGRTDTQYF
d_gene: TRBD1; v_gene: TRBV6-5; j_gene: TRBJ2-7; abundance: many; CDR3nt: TGTGCCAGCAGCCCGGAGCAGGGACAGTCCCCCTACGAGCAGTACTTC; CDR3aa: CASSPEQGQSPYEQYF
d_gene: TRBD2; v_gene: TRBV6-1; j_gene: TRBJ2-1; abundance: few; CDR3nt: TGTGCCAGCAGTGGGCTAGCGGGACGCTACAATGAGCAGTTCTTC; CDR3aa: CASSGLAGRYNEQFF
d_gene: NA; v_gene: TRBV20-1; j_gene: TRBJ1-3; abundance: many; CDR3nt: TGCAGTGCTAAACAGCCGTACTCTGGAAACACCATATATTTT; CDR3aa: CSAKQPYSGNTIYF
d_gene: NA; v_gene: TRBV29-1; j_gene: TRBJ2-7; abundance: NA; CDR3nt: TGCAGCGTTGAAGGAGGGACTCCGTACGAGCAGTACTTC; CDR3aa: CSVEGGTPYEQYF
d_gene: TRBD1; v_gene: TRBV5-1; j_gene: TRBJ2-7; abundance: many; CDR3nt: TGCGCCAGCAGCTGGGGACAGGGCTACGAGCAGTACTTC; CDR3aa: CASSWGQGYEQYF
d_gene: TRBD2; v_gene: TRBV20-1; j_gene: TRBJ2-7; abundance: NA; CDR3nt: TGCAGTGCTAGGGGAGGGACGTTCTACGAGCAGTACTTC; CDR3aa: CSARGGTFYEQYF
d_gene: NA; v_gene: TRBV6-1; j_gene: TRBJ1-6; abundance: many; CDR3nt: TGTGCCAGCAGTGAACGTAGGACTTATAATTCACCCCTCCACTTT; CDR3aa: CASSERRTYNSPLHF
d_gene: TRBD1; v_gene: TRBV2; j_gene: TRBJ2-7; abundance: NA; CDR3nt: TGTGCCAGCAGTGAAAACGGTGTAGGGGGCGACGAGCAGTACTTC; CDR3aa: CASSENGVGGDEQYF
d_gene: NA; v_gene: TRBV20-1; j_gene: TRBJ2-2; abundance: NA; CDR3nt: TGCAGTGCAAGACCAGGGGACTACACCGGGGAGCTGTTTTTT; CDR3aa: CSARPGDYTGELFF
d_gene: NA; v_gene: TRBV7-9; j_gene: TRBJ1-1; abundance: many; CDR3nt: TGTGCCAGCAGCCCCCCCCCCCACACTGAAGCTTTCTTT; CDR3aa: CASSPPPHTEAFF
d_gene: NA; v_gene: TRBV6-1; j_gene: TRBJ1-1; abundance: few; CDR3nt: TGTGCCAGCAGTGAAGCCTACGACAGGCCCGGTGATGCTTTCTTT; CDR3aa: CASSEAYDRPGDAFF
d_gene: NA; v_gene: TRBV19; j_gene: TRBJ1-6; abundance: NA; CDR3nt: TGTGCCAGTAGTATGCTGGGATCACCCCTCCACTTT; CDR3aa: CASSMLGSPLHF
d_gene: NA; v_gene: TRBV10-3; j_gene: TRBJ1-1; abundance: NA; CDR3nt: TGTGCCATCAGGGGGACACAGAACACTGAAGCTTTCTTT; CDR3aa: CAIRGTQNTEAFF
d_gene: NA; v_gene: TRBV28; j_gene: TRBJ2-4; abundance: many; CDR3nt: TGTGCCAGCAGTTTATATCCGTTAGCCAAAAACATTCAGTACTTC; CDR3aa: CASSLYPLAKNIQYF
d_gene: NA; v_gene: TRBV3-1; j_gene: TRBJ2-7; abundance: few; CDR3nt: TGTGCCAGCAGCCAGACTAGCTGGGGGGGCGACTACGAGCAGTACTTC; CDR3aa: CASSQTSWGGDYEQYF
d_gene: TRBD1; v_gene: TRBV20-1; j_gene: TRBJ1-2; abundance: once; CDR3nt: TGCAGTGCTAGGGACAGGGGGACTTATGGCTACACCTTC; CDR3aa: CSARDRGTYGYTF
d_gene: NA; v_gene: TRBV4-1; j_gene: TRBJ1-1; abundance: many; CDR3nt: TGCGCCAGCAGCCAAGGACGTGAAGCTTTCTTT; CDR3aa: CASSQGREAFF
d_gene: NA; v_gene: TRBV19; j_gene: TRBJ2-5; abundance: many; CDR3nt: TGTGCCAGTAGTACGCAAGAGACCCAGTACTTC; CDR3aa: CASSTQETQYF
d_gene: TRBD2; v_gene: TRBV5-1; j_gene: TRBJ2-7; abundance: NA; CDR3nt: TGTGCCAGCAGCCGGGGAGGGAGTGGCTACGAGCAGTACTTC; CDR3aa: CASSRGGSGYEQYF
d_gene: TRBD1; v_gene: TRBV6-5; j_gene: TRBJ1-1; abundance: once; CDR3nt: TGTGCCAGCAGGCCGCCAGGGGGCATGGGCACTGAAGCTTTCTTT; CDR3aa: CASRPPGGMGTEAFF
d_gene: TRBD1; v_gene: TRBV29-1; j_gene: TRBJ1-1; abundance: NA; CDR3nt: TGCAGCGTTGAGGGGACAGGTTACACTGAAGCTTTCTTT; CDR3aa: CSVEGTGYTEAFF
d_gene: NA; v_gene: TRBV20-1; j_gene: TRBJ2-1; abundance: NA; CDR3nt: TGCAGTGCTAGGGGCGGAGTTGAGCAGTTCTTC; CDR3aa: CSARGGVEQFF
d_gene: TRBD1; v_gene: TRBV7-9; j_gene: TRBJ1-2; abundance: NA; CDR3nt: TGTGCCAGCAGCTTAGCGGGGACAGGTGTCTACACCTTC; CDR3aa: CASSLAGTGVYTF
d_gene: TRBD1; v_gene: TRBV27; j_gene: TRBJ2-7; abundance: few; CDR3nt: TGTGCCAGCAGTTACTCCGGGACAGGTCTTTCCTACGAGCAGTACTTC; CDR3aa: CASSYSGTGLSYEQYF
d_gene: NA; v_gene: TRBV4-1; j_gene: TRBJ2-6; abundance: NA; CDR3nt: TGCGCCAGCAGTCATTGGGTAGGCAGTTTCTCTGGGGCCAACGTCCTGACTTTC; CDR3aa: CASSHWVGSFSGANVLTF
d_gene: TRBD2; v_gene: TRBV20-1; j_gene: TRBJ2-3; abundance: NA; CDR3nt: TGCAGTGCTAGAGATGACACTAGCGTAGATACGCAGTATTTT; CDR3aa: CSARDDTSVDTQYF
d_gene: TRBD1; v_gene: TRBV11-2; j_gene: TRBJ1-1; abundance: NA; CDR3nt: TGTGCCAGCAGCAGGGGACAGACGAACGCTGAAGTTTTCTTT; CDR3aa: CASSRGQTNAEVFF
d_gene: NA; v_gene: TRBV15; j_gene: TRBJ1-5; abundance: NA; CDR3nt: TGTGCCAGCAGTGAACAGAATCAGCCCCAGCATTTT; CDR3aa: CASSEQNQPQHF
d_gene: NA; v_gene: TRBV7-2; j_gene: TRBJ1-5; abundance: NA; CDR3nt: TGTGCCAGCAGCTTATCGGTTGCGTCCGGAGGCAATCAGCCCCAGCATTTT; CDR3aa: CASSLSVASGGNQPQHF
d_gene: NA; v_gene: TRBV27; j_gene: TRBJ2-7; abundance: NA; CDR3nt: TGTGCCAGCAGACCCGGGGGGCTATTGTACGAGCAGTACTTC; CDR3aa: CASRPGGLLYEQYF
d_gene: TRBD1; v_gene: TRBV7-9; j_gene: TRBJ2-3; abundance: NA; CDR3nt: TGTGCCAGCAGCCAGACAGGGGGCGCATCGGGAGATACGCAGTATTTT; CDR3aa: CASSQTGGASGDTQYF
d_gene: NA; v_gene: TRBV28; j_gene: TRBJ2-7; abundance: few; CDR3nt: TGTGCCAGCAGGGCCGGCGTGTACGAGCAGTACTTC; CDR3aa: CASRAGVYEQYF
d_gene: NA; v_gene: TRBV5-1; j_gene: TRBJ2-1; abundance: few; CDR3nt: TGCGCCAGCAGCTCCATAGAGGGGTACAATGAGCAGTTCTTC; CDR3aa: CASSSIEGYNEQFF
d_gene: NA; v_gene: TRBV7-9; j_gene: TRBJ1-1; abundance: many; CDR3nt: TGTGCCAGCAGCCGTCTTCGGGGGCAGAGCACTGAAGCTTTCTTT; CDR3aa: CASSRLRGQSTEAFF
d_gene: TRBD1; v_gene: TRBV29-1; j_gene: TRBJ2-3; abundance: NA; CDR3nt: TGCAGCGTGGACAGGGCCGAATCAGATACGCAGTATTTT; CDR3aa: CSVDRAESDTQYF
d_gene: TRBD1; v_gene: TRBV7-9; j_gene: TRBJ2-7; abundance: many; CDR3nt: TGTGCCAGCAGCTCCCGGGACAGGCCCTCCTACGAGCAGTACTTC; CDR3aa: CASSSRDRPSYEQYF
d_gene: NA; v_gene: TRBV7-3; j_gene: TRBJ1-2; abundance: once; CDR3nt: TGTGCCAGCAGCTCCCAGCGGGAGGATGGCTACACCTTC; CDR3aa: CASSSQREDGYTF